Below, 16 T cell receptor beta chains from the same sample are listed, as sequenced in a study of neoadjuvant nivolumab and ipilimumab in lung cancer. The repertoire was sequenced with immunoSEQ multiplex PCR; TCRdb's copy has only in-frame clones and lacks some. The sample carries 6,000 to 9,000 clones, more than 80% recorded once. This material consisted of tumor tissue, taken after neoadjuvant nivolumab, alone or with ipilimumab, at or shortly before surgery. These receptors were collected from an adult with non-small cell lung cancer.

The CDR3 DNA follows: TGTGCCAGCAGGGAGTGGAGGGGATACGAGCAGTACTTC. Translating it yields CASREWRGYEQYF. The chain employs TRBV6-5 and TRBJ2-7, with D possibly being TRBD2 (6 bases). CDR3 length: 13 amino acids. Germline CDR1 and CDR2: MNHEY and SVGAGI. Trimming took 6 bases from V and 4 from J, leaving 13 bases between them.

The table lists this clone with a count of one. The chain links TRBV5-1 to TRBJ2-7; 7 bases map to TRBD1. The CDR3 spans 16 residues. Germline loops: CDR1 SGHRS, CDR2 YFSETQ. V gave up 0 bases and J gave up 5 bases; unmatched junction bases: 11. The CDR3 loop is CASSLVGTDKGDEQYF. CDR3 in DNA: TGCGCCAGCAGCTTGGTCGGGACAGACAAAGGAGACGAGCAGTACTTC. Complete variable domain (other parts from reference TRBV5-1 and TRBJ2-7): KAGVTQTPRYLIKTRGQQVTLSCSPISGHRSVSWYQQTPGQGLQFLFEYFSETQRNKGNFPGRFSGRQFSNSRSEMNVSTLELGDSALYLCASSLVGTDKGDEQYFGPGTRLTVT.

This rearrangement joins TRBV5-1 to TRBJ1-5, with 8 bases identical to TRBD1. V was pared by 4 bases and J by 5 bases, with 8 bases of the junction left unmatched. Per the germline V gene, CDR1 is SGHRS and CDR2 is YFSETQ. The CDR3 has 15 amino acids. The CDR3 region is CASSLTGGFDQPQHF. CDR3 bases: TGCGCCAGCAGCCTAACAGGGGGGTTTGATCAGCCCCAGCATTTT.

The chain carries TRBV7-2 and TRBJ1-1; D not certain. CDR1 is SGHTA and CDR2 is FQGNSA in the germline V gene. V was trimmed by 2 bases and J by 1 base, leaving 8 bases between them. This CDR3 spans 14 amino acids. CDR3: CASSLYRSNTEAFF. CDR3 in DNA: TGTGCCAGCAGCTTATACAGATCGAACACTGAAGCTTTCTTT.

This clone came up a few times. The chain is built from TRBV4-3 and TRBJ1-2, with D perhaps matching TRBD1 (5 bases). Germline CDR1 LGHNA, CDR2 YSLEER. The CDR3 runs 16 residues. Between the trimmed V and J ends, which lost 0 bases and 4 bases, there was a span of 15 bases. The CDR3 coding sequence is TGCGCCAGCAGCCAAGATCCGCAGGGTGGGATCTATGGCTACACCTTC. Amino acids: CASSQDPQGGIYGYTF.

The gene calls are TRBV2 and TRBJ2-3; 8 bases match TRBD1. The CDR3 has 13 residues. With V trimmed by 10 bases and J by 2 bases, 5 bases remained unmatched. Germline assignment: CDR1 SNHLY and CDR2 FYNNEI. This CDR3 reads CATGQDFTDTQYF. For the CDR3, the DNA is TGTGCCACGGGACAGGACTTCACAGATACGCAGTATTTT. Drawing the rest from reference TRBV2 and TRBJ2-3, the complete variable domain is EPEVTQTPSHQVTQMGQEVILRCVPISNHLYFYWYRQILGQKVEFLVSFYNNEISEKSEIFDDQFSVERPDGSNFTLKIRSTKLEDSAMYFCATGQDFTDTQYFGPGTRLTVL.

The chain is built from TRBV5-6 and TRBJ2-7, with D tentatively TRBD1 (5 bases). Between the trimmed V and J ends, which lost 3 bases and 7 bases, there was a span of 17 bases. CDR1 and CDR2 from the germline V gene are SGHDT and YYEEEE. The CDR3 contains 14 residues. The CDR3 reads CASSSWTYLREQYF. The CDR3 coding sequence is TGTGCCAGCAGCTCCTGGACATACCTCCGGGAGCAGTACTTC.

This chain joins TRBV5-5 and TRBJ2-1, with D perhaps TRBD2 (5 bases). Germline values: CDR1 SGHKS, CDR2 YYEKEE (reference sequence). This CDR3 is built from 15 residues. Trimming took off 3 bases at V and 2 bases at J, with 12 bases between the two ends. The CDR3 nucleotides read TGTGCCAGCAGCTATAGGGCGGAGGCCTACAATGAGCAGTTCTTC. Translating it yields CASSYRAEAYNEQFF.

This clone was seen a handful of times. The chain uses TRBV5-1 and TRBJ1-2; D ambiguous. Between the trimmed V and J ends, which lost 1 base and 1 base, there was a span of 8 bases. Germline V gene lookup returns CDR1 SGHRS and CDR2 YFSETQ. There are 14 residues in the CDR3. This CDR3 is CASSLSQNNYGYTF. Here the CDR3 DNA reads TGCGCCAGCAGCTTGTCGCAGAATAACTATGGCTACACCTTC.

This chain connects TRBV7-6 to TRBJ2-5; D possibly corresponds to TRBD2 (6 bases). V was trimmed by 0 bases and J by 2 bases, leaving 10 bases between them. The V gene's germline CDR1 is SGHVS and CDR2 FNYEAQ. CDR3 length: 15 residues. Here the CDR3 DNA reads TGTGCCAGCAGCTTAGCAGATCGGGGGCAAGAGACCCAGTACTTC. This codes for CASSLADRGQETQYF.

This chain connects TRBV19 to TRBJ1-1; D is unresolved. The CDR3 has 13 amino acids. The germline V gene encodes CDR1 LNHDA and CDR2 SQIVND (reference sequence). V dropped 3 bases and J dropped 0 bases, with 5 bases sitting between them. Here the CDR3 reads CASSMNVNTEAFF. The CDR3 bases are TGTGCCAGTAGTATGAACGTGAACACTGAAGCTTTCTTT.

The chain is built from TRBV11-2 and TRBJ1-1; D is unresolved. The CDR3 runs 13 residues. Trimming shortened V by 1 base and J by 5 bases, and 8 bases separated the two germline ends. The germline V gene has CDR1 SGHAT and CDR2 FQNNGV. CDR3 region: CASSLVEGTEAFF. As DNA, the CDR3 is TGTGCCAGCAGCTTAGTGGAGGGTACTGAAGCTTTCTTT.

This chain joins TRBV1 and TRBJ2-1; the listed D gene, TRBD2, was not tested against the DNA. TRBV1 is assigned pseudogene status. CDR3 size: 15 residues. The CDR3 region has the DNA TGCACCAGCAGCCAGGGACTAGCTCCAGGCAATGAGCAGTTCTTC. This translates into CTSSQGLAPGNEQFF.

This clone showed up just once. The rearrangement links TRBV5-1 to TRBJ1-4; 7 bases map to TRBD1. The CDR3 has 14 amino acids. V was clipped by 4 bases and J by 0 bases; unmatched bases: 0. In germline, CDR1 is SGHRS, CDR2 YFSETQ. The CDR3 region is CASSTGATNEKLFF. The CDR3 DNA sequence: TGCGCCAGCAGCACAGGGGCAACTAATGAAAAACTGTTTTTT.

The CDR3 region has the DNA TGTGCCAGCTCACCAATAGAAGGAAACGGCAATCAGCCCCAGCATTTT. This translates into CASSPIEGNGNQPQHF. The rearrangement uses TRBV18 and TRBJ1-5; D unresolved. This CDR3 region has 16 residues. The V end was cut by 2 bases, the J end by 2 bases, with 13 bases between. The germline gives CDR1 KGHSH, CDR2 LQKENI.

This chain joins TRBV5-1 and TRBJ2-3; D call uncertain. This CDR3 has 13 amino acids. The V end lost 0 bases, the J end lost 4 bases, and 6 bases lay between the germline ends. Germline CDR1 reads SGHRS; CDR2 reads YFSETQ. The CDR3 spells CASSLGVSDTQYF. CDR3 nucleotides: TGCGCCAGCAGCTTGGGCGTGTCAGATACGCAGTATTTT.